The rows below give T cell receptor beta chains drawn from one sample of a study of T-cell memory formation after mild COVID-19. TCRdb fed the 5' RACE reads into MiXCR, producing one record per CDR3 protein. Among some 270,000 distinct CDR3 sequences listed, 15% were seen once. The source material was PBMCs or a T cell subset sorted from them (not recorded which). These receptors all come from an adult woman who had mild COVID-19 (a few samples of this study predate the infection). Cell type and time point are not known. The CDR3 runs from the conserved cysteine through the conserved F or W. Each record gives: CDR3 length, J gene, clone size, D gene, V gene, CDR3 DNA, CDR3 protein. D genes are given only for firm matches. Where a row states a size, it is once, few, many or the class of an expanded clone; other rows omit it.

13	TRBJ1-5	NA	NA	TRBV19	TGTGCCAGTAGTACGGGGGTCTATCAGCCCCAGCATTTT	CASSTGVYQPQHF
13	TRBJ1-2	few	NA	TRBV7-8	TGTGCCAGCAGCTTAGACCAGGGCTATGGCTACACCTTC	CASSLDQGYGYTF
11	TRBJ2-5	NA	NA	TRBV20-1	TGCAGTGCTAGCCCCCAAGAGACCCAGTACTTC	CSASPQETQYF
18	TRBJ2-7	few	NA	TRBV18	TGTGCCAGCTCACCACTACCCAACACTCCAACGAGCGAGGACGAGCAGTACTTC	CASSPLPNTPTSEDEQYF
15	TRBJ2-3	many	TRBD2	TRBV7-9	TGTGCCAGCAGTTCCCCAGGGAGGGGCACAGATACGCAGTATTTT	CASSSPGRGTDTQYF
16	TRBJ2-3	few	TRBD2	TRBV5-1	TGCGCCAGCAGCTTATCAGCGGGAGTGGGCACAGATACGCAGTATTTT	CASSLSAGVGTDTQYF
18	TRBJ1-4	few	NA	TRBV4-1	TGCGCCAGCAGCCAAGATCGCAGGGCGATTGTTTCTAATGAAAAACTGTTTTTT	CASSQDRRAIVSNEKLFF
14	TRBJ1-6	many	NA	TRBV10-3	TGTGCCATCAGGCGGGATTCCTATAATTCACCCCTCCACTTT	CAIRRDSYNSPLHF
14	TRBJ2-3	NA	TRBD2	TRBV5-6	TGTGCCAGCAGCCCGAGCGGGGGGGCAGATACGCAGTATTTT	CASSPSGGADTQYF
17	TRBJ2-5	few	TRBD2	TRBV15	TGTGCCACCAGCAGAGTTAGACTAGCGGGGAACCAAGAGACCCAGTACTTC	CATSRVRLAGNQETQYF
11	TRBJ1-2	NA	NA	TRBV12-3/TRBV12-4	TGTGCCAGCCGTCGGGGTTTCGGCTACACCTTC	CASRRGFGYTF
14	TRBJ1-3	NA	NA	TRBV24-1	TGTGCCACCAGTGACTCTCTCACCGGAAACACCATATATTTT	CATSDSLTGNTIYF
15	TRBJ2-3	NA	NA	TRBV5-1	TGCGCCAGCAGCGGAGCCGGGGGGCGCGCAGATACGCAGTATTTT	CASSGAGGRADTQYF
14	TRBJ2-7	few	TRBD2	TRBV12-3/TRBV12-4	TGTGCCAGCAGTTTAACTAGCGGGAGCCGGGAGCAGTACTTC	CASSLTSGSREQYF
15	TRBJ2-1	NA	NA	TRBV7-6	TGTGCCAGCAGCTTAGTAGCGGACTCCTACAATGAGCAGTTCTTC	CASSLVADSYNEQFF